Presented here are 20 T cell receptor beta chains from one specimen sequenced in a study of T cells after yellow fever vaccination. From the 5' RACE reads, TCRdb called clonotypes with MiXCR, one entry per CDR3 protein. Of 50,000 to 75,000 distinct CDR3 sequences listed, around 6.1% are singletons. The sample here was PBMCs, either bulk or a sorted T-cell subset (CD4+, CD8+, memory, or dextramer-sorted; not recorded which), taken on the day of the yellow fever booster vaccination. Receptor source: a man in his late teens or twenties who received the YFV17D yellow fever vaccine.

V is TRBV12-3 or TRBV12-4 and J is TRBJ2-2; possibly TRBD2 for D (6 bases). This CDR3 comprises 16 residues. Trimming removed 3 bases at V and 5 bases at J, with 16 bases between. The CDR3 protein is CASSFRTTPATGELFF. CDR3 in DNA: TGTGCCAGCAGTTTTCGGACTACCCCAGCGACCGGGGAGCTGTTTTTT.

The sample holds many counts of this clonotype. The chain combines TRBV7-2 with TRBJ2-5, with TRBD2 matching 11 bases. The V gene's germline CDR1 is SGHTA and CDR2 FQGNSA. With 5 bases clipped from V and 4 bases from J, the junction kept 9 bases outside the gene matches. The CDR3 length is 16 residues. CDR3: CASSPVLAGALETQYF. The DNA for the CDR3 is TGTGCCAGCAGCCCAGTACTAGCGGGGGCCCTAGAGACCCAGTACTTC.

This clonotype occurred a few times. The V gene is TRBV7-8, the J gene TRBJ2-7; 9 nucleotides line up with TRBD1. This CDR3 spans 15 amino acids. V lost 5 bases to trimming and J lost 4 bases; unmatched junction nucleotides: 9. Germline CDR1 reads SGHVS; CDR2 reads FQNEAQ. This CDR3 is CASSQRDRAAYEQYF. CDR3 sequence (DNA): TGTGCCAGCAGCCAACGGGACAGGGCGGCTTACGAGCAGTACTTC. The full variable domain, completed using reference TRBV7-8 and TRBJ2-7, is GAGVSQSPRYKVAKRGQDVALRCDPISGHVSLFWYQQALGQGPEFLTYFQNEAQLDKSGLPSDRFFAERPEGSVSTLKIQRTQQEDSAVYLCASSQRDRAAYEQYFGPGTRLTVT.

The CDR3 sequence: CASSQSSVLSSGGAVTGELFF. As DNA, the CDR3 is TGCGCCAGCAGTCAATCGTCCGTTCTTTCTAGCGGGGGGGCCGTCACCGGGGAGCTGTTTTTT. The chain has TRBV23-1 and TRBJ2-2, with 12 bases identical to TRBD2. TRBV23-1 is known as an ORF, though its function is uncertain. J was trimmed by 4 bases and V by 0 bases; bases with no gene match: 15. The CDR3 totals 21 residues.

This clonotype was seen a few times. The rearrangement joins TRBV28 to TRBJ2-1; maybe TRBD2 (6 bases). V was clipped by 7 bases and J by 2 bases, with 12 bases between them. Germline V CDR1 and CDR2: MDHEN, SYDVKM. The CDR3 totals 14 residues. The CDR3 DNA is TGTGCCAGCAAATGGGCTAGCGCCTACAATGAGCAGTTCTTC. It codes for CASKWASAYNEQFF.

This clonotype was counted ten times or more. V and J are TRBV12-3 or TRBV12-4 and TRBJ2-7; 10 bases are shared with TRBD1. The CDR3 sequence is 14 residues long. V was pared by 7 bases and J by 2 bases, with 5 bases of the junction left unmatched. In DNA form, the CDR3 reads TGTGCCAGCACCCCGGGACAGGGGACCTACGAGCAGTACTTC. Amino acid sequence: CASTPGQGTYEQYF.

This clonotype was recorded at least ten times. This chain connects TRBV5-1 to TRBJ2-2; 7 nucleotides align to TRBD1. V lost 4 bases and J lost 3; bases outside the gene matches: 9. Germline lookup yields CDR1 SGHRS and CDR2 YFSETQ. This CDR3 spans 16 amino acids. The CDR3 DNA reads as TGCGCCAGCAGCAAACCTGACGGACAGGACACCGGGGAGCTGTTTTTT. It yields the protein CASSKPDGQDTGELFF.

Written as DNA, the CDR3 is TGTGCCAGCAGCACCCGCCTCGACGCCTCTGGGGCCAACGTCCTGACTTTC. Amino acid sequence: CASSTRLDASGANVLTF. V is TRBV7-9 and J is TRBJ2-6; D not certain. CDR3 length: 17 amino acids. The V gene's germline CDR1 is SEHNR and CDR2 FQNEAQ (reference sequence). With 5 bases removed from V and 0 bases from J, the gap between germline ends came to 14 bases.

The table lists this clonotype with many counts. The chain recombines TRBV27 with TRBJ2-5, with TRBD1 identical over 9 bases. This CDR3 spans 16 amino acids. The junction had 8 bases not matched to a gene; V was cut back by 4 bases and J by 2 bases. The germline V gene encodes CDR1 MNHEY and CDR2 SMNVEV (reference sequence). CDR3 loop: CASSSYGTGLQETQYF. CDR3 DNA: TGTGCCAGCAGTTCTTATGGGACAGGGCTTCAAGAGACCCAGTACTTC.

This clonotype was seen many times. V and J are TRBV18 and TRBJ2-7; D gene ambiguous. Germline V gives CDR1 KGHSH, CDR2 LQKENI. Deletions cut 1 base from V and 6 bases from J, with 7 bases between. This CDR3 spans 12 amino acids. CDR3 nucleotides: TGTGCCAGCTCACCACAGGGCGGCGAGCAGTACTTC. Encoded protein: CASSPQGGEQYF.

The rearrangement links TRBV11-2 to TRBJ1-3; D ambiguous. Trimming stripped 4 bases from V and 1 base from J, with 8 bases between. CDR1 and CDR2 from the germline V gene are SGHAT and FQNNGV. The CDR3 totals 14 residues. The CDR3 bases are TGTGCCAGCAGCTCCCCCAAGTCTGGAAACACCATATATTTT. The encoded protein is CASSSPKSGNTIYF.

The table lists this clonotype with a few counts. V is TRBV5-1 and J is TRBJ2-7; no clear D. The germline gives CDR1 SGHRS, CDR2 YFSETQ. V lost 2 bases to trimming and J lost 3 bases, with 9 bases between them. CDR3 length: 13 amino acids. CDR3 in DNA: TGCGCCAGCAGCTTCACTATCAGCTACGAGCAGTACTTC. It is translated as CASSFTISYEQYF.

In this sample, this clonotype turned up a few times. The chain recombines TRBV7-6 with TRBJ2-3, with 8 bases fitting TRBD2. CDR1 and CDR2 from the germline V gene are SGHVS and FNYEAQ. The CDR3 covers 17 residues. With 5 bases clipped from V and 2 bases from J, the junction kept 12 bases outside the gene matches. CDR3 region: CASSPEGTRPLTDTQYF. Written as DNA, the CDR3 is TGTGCCAGCAGCCCAGAAGGGACTAGGCCCCTCACAGATACGCAGTATTTT. The full variable domain, completed using reference TRBV7-6 and TRBJ2-3, is GAGVSQSPRYKVTKRGQDVALRCDPISGHVSLYWYRQALGQGPEFLTYFNYEAQQDKSGLPNDRFSAERPEGSISTLTIQRTEQRDSAMYRCASSPEGTRPLTDTQYFGPGTRLTVL.

This clonotype was recorded at least ten times. The chain couples TRBV29-1 to TRBJ2-5; the D is unclear. Germline-derived CDR1 and CDR2 are SQVTM and ANQGSEA. The CDR3 extends over 12 amino acids. V was cut by 7 bases and J by 0 bases, with 9 bases left in between. The CDR3: CSASGYQETQYF. For the CDR3, the DNA is TGCAGCGCCTCAGGTTACCAAGAGACCCAGTACTTC.

In this sample, this clonotype turned up many times. V usage is TRBV29-1 and J usage is TRBJ2-1; 11 bases align to TRBD1. V lost 2 bases, J lost 8 bases, and 11 bases stayed unmatched. The germline V gene has CDR1 SQVTM and CDR2 ANQGSEA. The CDR3 spans 16 residues. This chain's CDR3 is CSVEPGRDRGAHEQFF. CDR3 sequence (DNA): TGCAGCGTTGAACCCGGACGGGACAGGGGGGCGCATGAGCAGTTCTTC.

This clonotype was found many times. The rearrangement links TRBV12-3 or TRBV12-4 to TRBJ2-1, with 7 bases aligning to TRBD1. This CDR3 spans 13 amino acids. V lost 10 bases to trimming and J lost 2 bases; unmatched junction nucleotides: 5. This chain's CDR3 is CAIEQGPYNEQFF. In DNA, the CDR3 is TGTGCCATTGAACAGGGGCCCTACAATGAGCAGTTCTTC.

In this sample, this clonotype turned up a few times. The genes are TRBV5-4 and TRBJ1-1; no clear D. This CDR3 spans 13 amino acids. Germline loops: CDR1 SGHNT, CDR2 YYREEE (reference sequence). Trimming stripped 7 bases from V and 4 bases from J, with 14 bases between. CDR3 in DNA: TGTGCCAGCGGACCCCCAGGTGCCACTGAAGCTTTCTTT. Translating it yields CASGPPGATEAFF.

This clonotype showed up many times. The rearrangement joins TRBV29-1 to TRBJ1-4; D perhaps matches TRBD1 (5 bases). V was clipped by 0 bases and J by 0 bases, with 11 bases between them. Germline V CDR1 and CDR2: SQVTM, ANQGSEA. The CDR3 contains 16 residues. CDR3 sequence reads: CSVEDPGTATNEKLFF. Here the CDR3 DNA reads TGCAGCGTTGAAGATCCCGGGACCGCAACTAATGAAAAACTGTTTTTT.

Only a few counts were recorded for this clonotype. This chain joins TRBV6-5 and TRBJ2-5; the match to TRBD1 covers 9 bases. The CDR3 contains 14 residues. Unmatched junction bases numbered 9, after V lost 6 bases and J lost 7 bases. The germline gives CDR1 MNHEY, CDR2 SVGAGI. The CDR3 sequence: CASSWDREIGTQYF. The CDR3 DNA follows: TGTGCCAGCAGCTGGGACAGGGAAATAGGGACCCAGTACTTC.

Concerning this clonotype itself: The DNA is left out, because the CDR3 cannot be placed on it with certainty; the CDR3 is given as TCRdb lists it. The chain has TRBV6-1 and TRBJ1-5; the D segment call TRBD1 is taken from the table without a DNA check. Germline assignment: CDR1 MNHNS and CDR2 SASEGT. The CDR3 length equals 14 residues, ends included. This CDR3 reads CASILGGQNQPQHF.